Here is one TCR beta chain with its context. Its target is not known. The CDR3 has 18 amino acids. The J segment lost 2 bases and the V segment lost 1 base, leaving 7 bases of the junction unmatched. The germline V gene has CDR1 LGHNA and CDR2 YNFKEQ. This specimen belongs to a study of cytomegalovirus exposure and HLA in healthy donors. Study in general: Genotyping showed roughly 81% of a few hundred donors falling in the Caucasian-associated ancestry cluster.

Vbeta (60) and Jbeta (13) primers were used in the PCR. Generated by immunoSEQ multiplex PCR, the TCRdb table keeps only in-frame clones and is missing some. The sample holds 170,000 or so clones, 70% to 85% seen once. Study findings and constraints: Further analysis was carried out later, and it showed several of the most significant clusters appearing linked to common viral pathogens. The study put about 180 TCR beta chains on its list as cytomegalovirus-associated. The authors later found TCR association rates varying by HLA locus, with DRB1 most and HLA-C fewest.

This TCR was recovered from a woman in her sixties in good health and CMV-seropositive. Source material: PBMCs. The chain combines TRBV4-2 with TRBJ2-5; 13 bases align to TRBD2. The CDR3 reads CASSQALAGGPSQETQYF. As DNA, the CDR3 is TGTGCCAGCAGCCAAGCACTAGCGGGGGGGCCTTCACAAGAGACCCAGTACTTC.